The 5 T cell receptor beta chains listed next were all sequenced from one sample in a study of T cell clusters in autoimmune cytopenias. One tube held mixed TRB-A and TRB-B primer pools for touch-down PCR. TCRdb reprocessed the multiplex PCR reads, with one entry per CDR3 protein and no DNA. The listing contains a few thousand distinct CDR3 sequences. About 39,000 genome equivalents of blood DNA were amplified for TRB. The sample was peripheral blood. The receptors were gathered from a human donor with an autoimmune cytopenia or autoimmune hepatitis (not recorded which).

The chain recombines TRBV7-9 with TRBJ1-4; absent DNA, TCRdb's TRBD1 call cannot be checked. Germline lookup yields CDR1 SEHNR and CDR2 FQNEAQ (reference sequence). This CDR3 contains 15 residues. The CDR3 spells CASSSWTGWDEKLFF.

This clonotype is labeled medium-sized (0.01 to 0.1%) based on frequency. The rearrangement links TRBV15 to TRBJ1-5. Germline V lookup: CDR1 LNHNV, CDR2 YYDKDF (reference sequence). This CDR3 is 12 amino acids long. This chain's CDR3 is CATSSYHQPQHF.

In terms of frequency, this clonotype is medium-sized. The chain combines TRBV6-1 with TRBJ1-2; TCRdb outputs TRBD1, but without DNA this stays unchecked. Germline-derived CDR1 and CDR2 are MNHNS and SASEGT. The CDR3 runs 17 residues. This CDR3 reads CASSDGTLRGTNYGYTF.

J is TRBJ2-3 and V is TRBV20-1; checking the TCRdb D call of TRBD2 is not possible without DNA. The germline V gene has CDR1 DFQATT and CDR2 SNEGSKA (reference sequence). This CDR3 comprises 15 residues. CDR3 in amino acids: CSATGLAGSTDTQYF.

J is TRBJ1-5 and V is TRBV5-6; absent DNA, TCRdb's TRBD1 call cannot be checked. This CDR3 region has 17 residues. The germline gives CDR1 SGHDT, CDR2 YYEEEE. CDR3 amino acids: CASSLGTGGEGNQPQHF.